Listed below are T cell receptor beta chains from one sample, sequenced in a study of blood T cell repertoires in COVID-19. The table came from immunoSEQ multiplex PCR; TCRdb's copy has only in-frame clones and leaves some out. The sample includes roughly 350,000 clones, roughly 90% of them seen just once. The sample was PBMCs or T cells enriched from blood (not recorded which). The receptors stem from a woman under 40 who had recovered from COVID-19. CDR3s include the opening cysteine and the closing phenylalanine or tryptophan. Each record gives: CDR3 protein, CDR3 DNA, J gene, D gene, CDR3 length, V gene, clone size. D genes are given only for firm matches. Not all rows give a size; the values are once, few, many and, for expanded clones, a class.

CDR3 protein: CASSPNDRGGYTF
CDR3 DNA: TGTGCCAGCAGTCCCAATGACAGAGGAGGCTACACCTTC
J gene: TRBJ1-2
D gene: -
CDR3 length: 13
V gene: TRBV28
clone size: -

CDR3 protein: CASRPPGSRYGYTF
CDR3 DNA: TGTGCCAGCAGGCCACCCGGGAGTCGCTATGGCTACACCTTC
J gene: TRBJ1-2
D gene: -
CDR3 length: 14
V gene: TRBV6-5
clone size: -

CDR3 protein: CASSQRGLWTGELFF
CDR3 DNA: TGCGCCAGCAGTCAAAGGGGGCTGTGGACCGGGGAGCTGTTTTTT
J gene: TRBJ2-2
D gene: TRBD1
CDR3 length: 15
V gene: TRBV23-1
clone size: -

CDR3 protein: CASSAGPLEKGNTIYF
CDR3 DNA: TGTGCCAGCAGCGCGGGGCCCTTAGAAAAAGGAAACACCATATATTTT
J gene: TRBJ1-3
D gene: -
CDR3 length: 16
V gene: TRBV3-1/TRBV3-2
clone size: -

CDR3 protein: CASSILRGTDEYSNQPQHF
CDR3 DNA: TGTGCCAGCAGTATCTTGCGGGGGACCGACGAGTATAGCAATCAGCCCCAGCATTTT
J gene: TRBJ1-5
D gene: -
CDR3 length: 19
V gene: TRBV28
clone size: -

CDR3 protein: CASSSDRINYGYTF
CDR3 DNA: TGTGCCAGCAGCTCGGACAGGATAAACTATGGCTACACCTTC
J gene: TRBJ1-2
D gene: TRBD1
CDR3 length: 14
V gene: TRBV7-8
clone size: -

CDR3 protein: CASSPPGQDMNTEAFF
CDR3 DNA: TGTGCCAGCAGCCCTCCGGGACAGGATATGAACACTGAAGCTTTCTTT
J gene: TRBJ1-1
D gene: -
CDR3 length: 16
V gene: TRBV21-1
clone size: -

CDR3 protein: CASSSRAGANVLTF
CDR3 DNA: TGTGCCAGCAGCTCTCGAGCCGGGGCCAACGTCCTGACTTTC
J gene: TRBJ2-6
D gene: -
CDR3 length: 14
V gene: TRBV9
clone size: -

CDR3 protein: CASSVGQGAYEQYF
CDR3 DNA: TGTGCCAGCAGCGTAGGGCAGGGGGCCTACGAGCAGTACTTC
J gene: TRBJ2-7
D gene: TRBD1
CDR3 length: 14
V gene: TRBV9
clone size: -

CDR3 protein: CASSAARDNSPLHF
CDR3 DNA: TGTGCCAGCAGTGCGGCCAGGGATAATTCACCCCTCCACTTT
J gene: TRBJ1-6
D gene: -
CDR3 length: 14
V gene: TRBV27
clone size: -

CDR3 protein: CASSQDGSGYGYTF
CDR3 DNA: TGTGCCAGCAGCCAAGATGGTAGCGGGTATGGCTACACCTTC
J gene: TRBJ1-2
D gene: -
CDR3 length: 14
V gene: TRBV3-1/TRBV3-2
clone size: -

CDR3 protein: CASSVVGTGSSPLHF
CDR3 DNA: TGTGCCAGCAGCGTAGTAGGGACAGGGTCTTCACCCCTCCACTTT
J gene: TRBJ1-6
D gene: TRBD1
CDR3 length: 15
V gene: TRBV9
clone size: -

CDR3 protein: CASSFPGQGDSPLHF
CDR3 DNA: TGTGCCAGCAGTTTCCCCGGACAGGGGGATTCACCCCTCCACTTT
J gene: TRBJ1-6
D gene: TRBD1
CDR3 length: 15
V gene: TRBV28
clone size: -

CDR3 protein: CASSQTGVREKLFF
CDR3 DNA: TGTGCCAGCAGCCAAACAGGGGTTCGGGAAAAACTGTTTTTT
J gene: TRBJ1-4
D gene: TRBD1
CDR3 length: 14
V gene: TRBV3-1/TRBV3-2
clone size: -

CDR3 protein: CASSQEGTTFYNEQFF
CDR3 DNA: TGTGCCAGCAGCCAAGAGGGGACTACTTTCTACAATGAGCAGTTCTTC
J gene: TRBJ2-1
D gene: TRBD2
CDR3 length: 16
V gene: TRBV4-2
clone size: once

CDR3 protein: CASSLGGTGGSNEQFF
CDR3 DNA: TGTGCCAGCAGTTTAGGGGGGACAGGGGGATCCAATGAGCAGTTCTTC
J gene: TRBJ2-1
D gene: TRBD1
CDR3 length: 16
V gene: TRBV28
clone size: -

CDR3 protein: CASSLFRGSRNEQFF
CDR3 DNA: TGTGCCAGCAGTCTCTTTCGCGGGAGTCGAAATGAGCAGTTCTTC
J gene: TRBJ2-1
D gene: TRBD2
CDR3 length: 15
V gene: TRBV28
clone size: -

CDR3 protein: CASSQVMGGEQYF
CDR3 DNA: TGCGCCAGCAGCCAAGTTATGGGGGGCGAGCAGTACTTC
J gene: TRBJ2-7
D gene: -
CDR3 length: 13
V gene: TRBV4-1
clone size: few

CDR3 protein: CASSVVDSNTEAFF
CDR3 DNA: TGTGCCAGCAGCGTAGTCGACAGCAACACTGAAGCTTTCTTT
J gene: TRBJ1-1
D gene: -
CDR3 length: 14
V gene: TRBV9
clone size: -

CDR3 protein: CASSQDMGQAYGYTF
CDR3 DNA: TGCGCCAGCAGCCAAGACATGGGACAGGCGTATGGCTACACCTTC
J gene: TRBJ1-2
D gene: TRBD1
CDR3 length: 15
V gene: TRBV4-3
clone size: -

CDR3 protein: CASSSGRGETQYF
CDR3 DNA: TGTGCCAGCAGTAGCGGGAGGGGAGAGACCCAGTACTTC
J gene: TRBJ2-5
D gene: TRBD2
CDR3 length: 13
V gene: TRBV28
clone size: -

CDR3 protein: CASRPRGLGGYGYTF
CDR3 DNA: TGTGCCAGCAGACCGAGAGGCTTAGGCGGATATGGCTACACCTTC
J gene: TRBJ1-2
D gene: -
CDR3 length: 15
V gene: TRBV6-5
clone size: -

CDR3 protein: CASTERTGQSYEQYF
CDR3 DNA: TGTGCCAGCACCGAGAGGACAGGGCAATCCTACGAGCAGTACTTC
J gene: TRBJ2-7
D gene: TRBD1
CDR3 length: 15
V gene: TRBV11-3
clone size: -

CDR3 protein: CASSDPGQVIYEQYF
CDR3 DNA: TGTGCCAGCAGTGACCCGGGACAGGTAATTTACGAGCAGTACTTC
J gene: TRBJ2-7
D gene: TRBD1
CDR3 length: 15
V gene: TRBV25-1
clone size: -

CDR3 protein: CAGGGRLGTGELFF
CDR3 DNA: TGTGCCGGGGGCGGGAGGCTAGGCACCGGGGAGCTGTTTTTT
J gene: TRBJ2-2
D gene: TRBD2
CDR3 length: 14
V gene: TRBV28
clone size: -

CDR3 protein: CASSLQTGTGGKTQYF
CDR3 DNA: TGTGCCAGCAGCTTACAAACCGGGACAGGGGGCAAGACCCAGTACTTC
J gene: TRBJ2-5
D gene: TRBD1
CDR3 length: 16
V gene: TRBV11-2
clone size: -

CDR3 protein: CASSPTGDGELFF
CDR3 DNA: TGCGCCAGCAGCCCCACAGGGGACGGGGAGCTGTTTTTT
J gene: TRBJ2-2
D gene: TRBD1
CDR3 length: 13
V gene: TRBV4-3
clone size: -

CDR3 protein: CASSLIGGNPDTQYF
CDR3 DNA: TGTGCCAGCAGCTTGATAGGGGGCAACCCAGATACGCAGTATTTT
J gene: TRBJ2-3
D gene: TRBD1
CDR3 length: 15
V gene: TRBV5-4
clone size: once

CDR3 protein: CASSFNRVNTEAFF
CDR3 DNA: TGCGCCAGCAGCTTCAACAGGGTGAACACTGAAGCTTTCTTT
J gene: TRBJ1-1
D gene: -
CDR3 length: 14
V gene: TRBV5-1
clone size: -

CDR3 protein: CASNVGGGATDTQYF
CDR3 DNA: TGTGCCAGCAACGTGGGAGGAGGGGCCACAGATACGCAGTATTTT
J gene: TRBJ2-3
D gene: -
CDR3 length: 15
V gene: TRBV11-2
clone size: -

CDR3 protein: CASSPPGTPNEKLFF
CDR3 DNA: TGTGCCAGCTCACCACCGGGCACACCTAATGAAAAACTGTTTTTT
J gene: TRBJ1-4
D gene: -
CDR3 length: 15
V gene: TRBV18
clone size: -

CDR3 protein: CASSQDRRAGGYNEQFF
CDR3 DNA: TGCGCCAGCAGCCAAGATCGTAGAGCGGGAGGTTACAATGAGCAGTTCTTC
J gene: TRBJ2-1
D gene: TRBD2
CDR3 length: 17
V gene: TRBV4-3
clone size: -

CDR3 protein: CASSLVRQGRGEQFF
CDR3 DNA: TGTGCCAGCAGCTTAGTAAGACAGGGTAGGGGTGAGCAGTTCTTC
J gene: TRBJ2-1
D gene: TRBD1
CDR3 length: 15
V gene: TRBV11-2
clone size: -

CDR3 protein: CASRAGGNTDTQYF
CDR3 DNA: TGTGCCAGCAGAGCGGGGGGTAACACAGATACGCAGTATTTT
J gene: TRBJ2-3
D gene: TRBD2
CDR3 length: 14
V gene: TRBV28
clone size: -

CDR3 protein: CASGGTGYEQYF
CDR3 DNA: TGTGCCAGCGGCGGGACAGGGTACGAGCAGTACTTC
J gene: TRBJ2-7
D gene: TRBD1
CDR3 length: 12
V gene: TRBV2
clone size: -

CDR3 protein: CASSRGQANNQPQHF
CDR3 DNA: TGTGCCAGCAGCCGGGGACAGGCAAACAATCAGCCCCAGCATTTT
J gene: TRBJ1-5
D gene: TRBD1
CDR3 length: 15
V gene: TRBV7-2
clone size: -

CDR3 protein: CASSVDAGDAYNEQFF
CDR3 DNA: TGTGCCAGCAGCGTAGACGCGGGGGACGCCTACAATGAGCAGTTCTTC
J gene: TRBJ2-1
D gene: TRBD2
CDR3 length: 16
V gene: TRBV9
clone size: -

CDR3 protein: CATRWTSGRASSYNEQFF
CDR3 DNA: TGTGCCACCAGATGGACTAGCGGGAGGGCCAGCTCCTACAATGAGCAGTTCTTC
J gene: TRBJ2-1
D gene: TRBD2
CDR3 length: 18
V gene: TRBV24-1
clone size: -

CDR3 protein: CASSPSGKTGNTIYF
CDR3 DNA: TGTGCCAGCTCACCCTCAGGGAAAACTGGAAACACCATATATTTT
J gene: TRBJ1-3
D gene: -
CDR3 length: 15
V gene: TRBV18
clone size: -

CDR3 protein: CASSSGQNYGYTF
CDR3 DNA: TGTGCCAGCAGCTCGGGACAGAACTATGGCTACACCTTC
J gene: TRBJ1-2
D gene: TRBD1
CDR3 length: 13
V gene: TRBV11-2
clone size: -

CDR3 protein: CASSDRVQGYTF
CDR3 DNA: TGTGCCAGCAGCGACAGGGTTCAGGGCTACACCTTC
J gene: TRBJ1-2
D gene: TRBD1
CDR3 length: 12
V gene: TRBV7-2
clone size: -

CDR3 protein: CASSYGETQYF
CDR3 DNA: TGTGCCAGCAGTTACGGCGAGACCCAGTACTTC
J gene: TRBJ2-5
D gene: -
CDR3 length: 11
V gene: TRBV6-2/TRBV6-3
clone size: -

CDR3 protein: CASTGGSYEQYF
CDR3 DNA: TGTGCCAGCACAGGGGGCAGCTACGAGCAGTACTTC
J gene: TRBJ2-7
D gene: TRBD1
CDR3 length: 12
V gene: TRBV7-9
clone size: -

CDR3 protein: CASSIHRGLQETQYF
CDR3 DNA: TGTGCCAGTAGTATACACAGGGGGCTCCAAGAGACCCAGTACTTC
J gene: TRBJ2-5
D gene: TRBD1
CDR3 length: 15
V gene: TRBV19
clone size: -

CDR3 protein: CASSPTRQGEQYF
CDR3 DNA: TGTGCCAGCTCACCAACAAGACAGGGCGAGCAGTACTTC
J gene: TRBJ2-7
D gene: TRBD1
CDR3 length: 13
V gene: TRBV18
clone size: -

CDR3 protein: CASSDWASGKINEQFF
CDR3 DNA: TGTGCCAGCAGTGACTGGGCTAGCGGGAAAATCAATGAGCAGTTCTTC
J gene: TRBJ2-1
D gene: TRBD2
CDR3 length: 16
V gene: TRBV6-4
clone size: -

CDR3 protein: CASSPTSGPYNEQFF
CDR3 DNA: TGTGCCAGCAGTCCGACTAGCGGCCCGTACAATGAGCAGTTCTTC
J gene: TRBJ2-1
D gene: TRBD2
CDR3 length: 15
V gene: TRBV7-9
clone size: -

CDR3 protein: CASSYPGQGGETQYF
CDR3 DNA: TGTGCCAGCAGTTACCCGGGACAGGGGGGAGAGACCCAGTACTTC
J gene: TRBJ2-5
D gene: TRBD1
CDR3 length: 15
V gene: TRBV6-5
clone size: -

CDR3 protein: CASGRDSGEQYF
CDR3 DNA: TGTGCCAGCGGCCGGGACAGCGGCGAGCAGTACTTC
J gene: TRBJ2-7
D gene: TRBD1
CDR3 length: 12
V gene: TRBV25-1
clone size: -

CDR3 protein: CASSPRDRGDQPQHF
CDR3 DNA: TGTGCCAGCTCACCACGCGACAGGGGGGATCAGCCCCAGCATTTT
J gene: TRBJ1-5
D gene: TRBD1
CDR3 length: 15
V gene: TRBV18
clone size: -

CDR3 protein: CASSEGLAAYNEQFF
CDR3 DNA: TGTGCCAGCAGTGAAGGGTTAGCGGCATACAATGAGCAGTTCTTC
J gene: TRBJ2-1
D gene: -
CDR3 length: 15
V gene: TRBV2
clone size: once

CDR3 protein: CAVTGGINIQYF
CDR3 DNA: TGTGCCGTCACGGGGGGGATAAACATTCAGTACTTC
J gene: TRBJ2-4
D gene: TRBD2
CDR3 length: 12
V gene: TRBV30
clone size: -

CDR3 protein: CASSRGRASEQFF
CDR3 DNA: TGCGCCAGCAGCCGCGGGAGGGCCAGTGAGCAGTTCTTC
J gene: TRBJ2-1
D gene: TRBD2
CDR3 length: 13
V gene: TRBV4-3
clone size: -